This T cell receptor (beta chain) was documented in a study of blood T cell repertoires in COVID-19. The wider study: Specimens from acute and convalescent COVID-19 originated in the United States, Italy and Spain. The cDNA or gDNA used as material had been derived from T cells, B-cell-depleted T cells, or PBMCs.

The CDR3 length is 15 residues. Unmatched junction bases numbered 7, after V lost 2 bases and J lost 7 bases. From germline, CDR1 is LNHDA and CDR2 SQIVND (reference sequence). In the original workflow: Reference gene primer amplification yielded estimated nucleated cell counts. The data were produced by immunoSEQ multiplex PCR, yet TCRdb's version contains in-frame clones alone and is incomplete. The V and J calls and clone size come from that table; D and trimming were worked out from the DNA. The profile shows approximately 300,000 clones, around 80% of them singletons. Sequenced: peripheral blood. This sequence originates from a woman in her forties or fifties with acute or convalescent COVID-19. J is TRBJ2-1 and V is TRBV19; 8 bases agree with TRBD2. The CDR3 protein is CASSIISGIKNEQFF. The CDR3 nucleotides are TGTGCCAGTAGTATAATTAGCGGGATAAAGAATGAGCAGTTCTTC.